This note documents a single T cell receptor (beta chain) sequence. In the authors' workflow: Amplification of reference gene primers was used by the study to estimate nucleated cell counts. Sequenced by immunoSEQ multiplex PCR; TCRdb stores in-frame clones only, minus some. V and J calls and clone size are given by that table; D and trimming were obtained from the DNA. The data show 55,000 to 80,000 clones, more than 65% seen once. These data belong to a study of blood T cell repertoires in COVID-19. Whole-study context: Both acute and convalescent COVID-19 samples were obtained from the United States, Italy and Spain. PBMCs, B-cell-depleted T cells, or T cells were the source of the cDNA or gDNA that made up the material.

V dropped 2 bases and J dropped 9; count of bases not matched to a gene: 9. The CDR3 covers 15 residues. CDR1 and CDR2 from the germline V gene are SGHRS and YFSETQ. The rearrangement joins TRBV5-1 to TRBJ2-1, with TRBD1 identical over 9 bases. The source of this sequence is a woman aged 70 to 79 with acute or convalescent COVID-19. The sample was peripheral blood. CDR3: CASSFLPTGGGEQFF. The CDR3, as DNA: TGCGCCAGCAGCTTTTTGCCTACAGGGGGCGGTGAGCAGTTCTTC. The full variable domain, its missing parts supplied by reference TRBV5-1 and TRBJ2-1, is KAGVTQTPRYLIKTRGQQVTLSCSPISGHRSVSWYQQTPGQGLQFLFEYFSETQRNKGNFPGRFSGRQFSNSRSEMNVSTLELGDSALYLCASSFLPTGGGEQFFGPGTRLTVL.